A single T cell receptor (beta chain) is shown here with its context. Repeated repertoire sampling spanned the course of chemoradiotherapy. Sequencing used immunoSEQ multiplex PCR; TCRdb keeps in-frame clones, though not all of them. This table has about 5,400 clones, 60% to 85% appearing once. The sample is drawn from a study of chemoradiotherapy in HPV16-positive cancers. Germline lookup yields CDR1 MNHEY and CDR2 SVGAGI. The ends were cut back, 5 bases at V and 3 bases at J, with 16 bases in the middle. The CDR3 is 15 residues long. This clonotype originated in a human donor with HPV-associated anogenital cancer. This sample was obtained from a patient who underwent chemoradiotherapy. The V call is TRBV6-5, the J call TRBJ1-1; possibly TRBD1 for D (6 bases). Here the CDR3 reads CASSRETGWDTEAFF. In DNA, the CDR3 is TGTGCCAGCAGTAGGGAGACAGGTTGGGACACTGAAGCTTTCTTT.